This T cell receptor (beta chain) originates from a study of Tregs in tolerant kidney transplant recipients. Comment on this clone: Its antigen is as yet unknown.

Whole-study results and caveats: The most relevant donor-specific Treg TCRbeta repertoire apparently came from expansion with activated donor B cells.

The protocol was immunoSEQ multiplex PCR, while the TCRdb copy is restricted to in-frame clones and leaves out a portion. The table lists 200,000 to 300,000 clones, 65% to 85% of them singletons. Germline loops: CDR1 SGHTS, CDR2 YDEGEE. With V trimmed by 3 bases and J by 7 bases, 5 bases remained unmatched. The CDR3 is 13 residues long. This chain connects TRBV5-8 to TRBJ1-2, with TRBD1 matching over 8 bases. The sequence was collected from a human donor in good health. Sequencing was done on a sample of CD4+ T cells from blood. The CDR3 nucleotides read TGTGCCAGCAGCTCGACAGGGGCTGGTGGCTACACCTTC. Its translation: CASSSTGAGGYTF. Full variable domain (missing parts from reference TRBV5-8 and TRBJ1-2): EAGVTQSPTHLIKTRGQQATLRCSPISGHTSVYWYQQALGLGLQFLLWYDEGEERNRGNFPPRFSGRQFPNYSSELNVNALELEDSALYLCASSSTGAGGYTFGSGTRLTVV.